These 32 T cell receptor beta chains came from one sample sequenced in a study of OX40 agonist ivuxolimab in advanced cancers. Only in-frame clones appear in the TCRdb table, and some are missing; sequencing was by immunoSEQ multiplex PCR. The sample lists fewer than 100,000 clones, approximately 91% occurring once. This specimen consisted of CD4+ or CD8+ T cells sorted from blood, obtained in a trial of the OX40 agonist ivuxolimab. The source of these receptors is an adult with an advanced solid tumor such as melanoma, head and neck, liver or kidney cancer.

The CDR3 bases are TGTGCCAGCACCATGACAGGGGGGAACACTGAAGCTTTCTTT. It is translated as CASTMTGGNTEAFF. This chain links TRBV2 with TRBJ1-1; 9 bases match TRBD1. CDR3 length: 14 amino acids. Germline CDR1 reads SNHLY; CDR2 reads FYNNEI. Losses at the gene ends were 7 bases for V and 1 base for J; bases not matched to a gene: 4.

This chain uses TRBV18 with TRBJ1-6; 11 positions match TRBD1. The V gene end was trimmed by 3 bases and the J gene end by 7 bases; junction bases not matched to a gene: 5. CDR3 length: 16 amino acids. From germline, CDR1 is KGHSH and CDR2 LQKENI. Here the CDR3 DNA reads TGTGCCAGCTCACCGGGACAGGGGGGAAGGAATTCACCCCTCCACTTT. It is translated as CASSPGQGGRNSPLHF.

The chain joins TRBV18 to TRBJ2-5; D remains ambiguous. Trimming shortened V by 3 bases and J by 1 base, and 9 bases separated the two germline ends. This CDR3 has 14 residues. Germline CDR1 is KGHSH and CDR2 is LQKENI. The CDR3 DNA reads TGTGCCAGCTCACCCGTAGGCCTCCAAGAGACCCAGTACTTC. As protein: CASSPVGLQETQYF.

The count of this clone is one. The CDR3 protein is CASELREIGSSYEQYF. Here the CDR3 DNA reads TGTGCCAGCGAATTGAGGGAGATTGGGTCCTCCTACGAGCAGTACTTC. The chain combines TRBV5-4 with TRBJ2-7; TRBD2 is a possible D gene (5 bases). CDR1 SGHNT and CDR2 YYREEE come from the germline V gene (reference sequence). V lost 7 bases to trimming and J lost 0 bases, with 20 bases between them. The CDR3 is made up of 16 amino acids.

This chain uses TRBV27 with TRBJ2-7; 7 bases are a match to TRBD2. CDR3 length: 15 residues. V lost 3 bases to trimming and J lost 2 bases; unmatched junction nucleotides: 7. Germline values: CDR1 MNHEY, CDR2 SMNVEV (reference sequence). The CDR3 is CASSFGLAEPYEQYF. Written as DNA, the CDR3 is TGTGCCAGCAGTTTCGGGCTAGCGGAACCCTACGAGCAGTACTTC.

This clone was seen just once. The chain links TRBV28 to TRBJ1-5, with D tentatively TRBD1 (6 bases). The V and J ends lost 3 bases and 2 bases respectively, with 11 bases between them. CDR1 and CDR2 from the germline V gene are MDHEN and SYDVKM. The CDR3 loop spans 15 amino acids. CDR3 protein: CASSFGGGGNQPQHF. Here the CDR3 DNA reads TGTGCCAGCAGTTTCGGAGGGGGAGGCAATCAGCCCCAGCATTTT.

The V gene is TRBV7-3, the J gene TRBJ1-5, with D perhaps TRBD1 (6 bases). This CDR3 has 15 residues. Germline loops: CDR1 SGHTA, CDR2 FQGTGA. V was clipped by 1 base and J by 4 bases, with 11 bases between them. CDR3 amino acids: CASSLMGGPNQPQHF. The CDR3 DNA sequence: TGTGCCAGCAGCTTAATGGGGGGCCCTAATCAGCCCCAGCATTTT. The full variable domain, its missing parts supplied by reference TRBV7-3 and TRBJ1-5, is GAGVSQTPSNKVTEKGKYVELRCDPISGHTALYWYRQSLGQGPEFLIYFQGTGAADDSGLPNDRFFAVRPEGSVSTLKIQRTERGDSAVYLCASSLMGGPNQPQHFGDGTRLSIL.

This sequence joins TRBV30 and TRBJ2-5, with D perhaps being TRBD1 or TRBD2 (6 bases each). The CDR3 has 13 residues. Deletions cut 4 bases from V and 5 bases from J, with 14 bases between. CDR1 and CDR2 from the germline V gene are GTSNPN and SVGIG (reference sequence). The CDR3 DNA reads TGTGCCTGGACGCCGGGGGCTCGGGAGACCCAGTACTTC. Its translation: CAWTPGARETQYF.

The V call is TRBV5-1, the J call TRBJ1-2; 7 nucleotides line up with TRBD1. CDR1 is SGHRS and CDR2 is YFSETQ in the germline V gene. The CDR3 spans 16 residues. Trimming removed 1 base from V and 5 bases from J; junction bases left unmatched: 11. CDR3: CASSLSTGMLGYGYTF. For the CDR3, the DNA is TGCGCCAGCAGCTTGTCGACAGGGATGCTTGGGTATGGCTACACCTTC.

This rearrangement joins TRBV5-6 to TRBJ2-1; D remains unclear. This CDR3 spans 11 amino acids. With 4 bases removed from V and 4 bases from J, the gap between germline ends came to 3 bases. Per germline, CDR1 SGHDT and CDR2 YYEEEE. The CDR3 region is CASSLYNEQFF. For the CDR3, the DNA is TGTGCCAGCAGCCTATACAATGAGCAGTTCTTC.

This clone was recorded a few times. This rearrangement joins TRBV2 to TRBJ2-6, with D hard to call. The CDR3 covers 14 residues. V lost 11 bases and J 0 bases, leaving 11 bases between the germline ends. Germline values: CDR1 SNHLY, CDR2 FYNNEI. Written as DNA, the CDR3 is TGTGCCTCCTATGGGGACTCTGGGGCCAACGTCCTGACTTTC. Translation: CASYGDSGANVLTF.

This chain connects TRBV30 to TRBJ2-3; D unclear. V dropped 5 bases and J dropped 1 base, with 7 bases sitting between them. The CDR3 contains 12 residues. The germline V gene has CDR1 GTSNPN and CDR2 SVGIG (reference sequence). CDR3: CAWGRGTDTQYF. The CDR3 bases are TGTGCCTGGGGTCGGGGCACAGATACGCAGTATTTT.

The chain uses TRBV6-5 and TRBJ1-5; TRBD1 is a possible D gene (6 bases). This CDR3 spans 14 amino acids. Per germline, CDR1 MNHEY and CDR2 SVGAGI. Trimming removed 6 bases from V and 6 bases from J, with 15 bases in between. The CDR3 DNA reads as TGTGCCAGCAGCGCACAGGGTGGAGGTCAGCCCCAGCATTTT. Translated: CASSAQGGGQPQHF.

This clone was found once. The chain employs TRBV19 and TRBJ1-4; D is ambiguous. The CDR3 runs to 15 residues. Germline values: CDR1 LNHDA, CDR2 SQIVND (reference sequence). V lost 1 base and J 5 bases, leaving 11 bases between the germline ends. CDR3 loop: CASSIGRTSNEKLFF. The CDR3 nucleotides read TGTGCCAGTAGTATAGGCCGCACCTCAAATGAAAAACTGTTTTTT.

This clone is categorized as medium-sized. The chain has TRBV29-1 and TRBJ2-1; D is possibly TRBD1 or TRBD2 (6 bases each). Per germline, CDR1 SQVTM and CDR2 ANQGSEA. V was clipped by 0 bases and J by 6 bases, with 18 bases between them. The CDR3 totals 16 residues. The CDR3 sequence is CSVEDQRGEGGNEQFF. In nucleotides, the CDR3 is TGCAGCGTTGAAGATCAAAGGGGCGAGGGGGGCAATGAGCAGTTCTTC.

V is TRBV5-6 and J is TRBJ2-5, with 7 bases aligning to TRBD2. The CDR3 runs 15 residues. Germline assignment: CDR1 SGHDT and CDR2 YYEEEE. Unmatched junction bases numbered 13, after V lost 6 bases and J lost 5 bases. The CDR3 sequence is CASTPAPGGFETQYF. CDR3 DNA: TGTGCCAGCACCCCCGCCCCGGGGGGATTCGAGACCCAGTACTTC.

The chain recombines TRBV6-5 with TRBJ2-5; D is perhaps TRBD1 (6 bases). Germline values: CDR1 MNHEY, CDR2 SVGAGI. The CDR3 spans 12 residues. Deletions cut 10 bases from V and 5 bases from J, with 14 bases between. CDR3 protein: CAIGQFRETQYF. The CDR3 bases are TGTGCCATAGGACAGTTCCGCGAGACCCAGTACTTC.

CDR3 amino acids: CASSPGSEPYEQYF. In nucleotides, the CDR3 is TGTGCCAGCAGCCCAGGGTCCGAGCCCTACGAGCAGTACTTC. The gene calls are TRBV7-3 and TRBJ2-7, with D possibly matching TRBD1 (5 bases). The germline CDR1 and CDR2 sequences are SGHTA and FQGTGA. This CDR3 region has 14 residues. The germline V and J ends were trimmed by 5 bases and 2 bases, with 13 bases remaining between them. Looking up the rest from reference TRBV7-3 and TRBJ2-7 gives the full variable domain: GAGVSQTPSNKVTEKGKYVELRCDPISGHTALYWYRQSLGQGPEFLIYFQGTGAADDSGLPNDRFFAVRPEGSVSTLKIQRTERGDSAVYLCASSPGSEPYEQYFGPGTRLTVT.

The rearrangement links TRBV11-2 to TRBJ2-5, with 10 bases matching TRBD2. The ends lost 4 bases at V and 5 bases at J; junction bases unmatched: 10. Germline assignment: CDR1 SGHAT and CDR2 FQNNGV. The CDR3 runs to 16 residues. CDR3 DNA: TGTGCCAGCAGCTCGGACTTAGCGGGAGGACGCGAGACCCAGTACTTC. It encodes CASSSDLAGGRETQYF.

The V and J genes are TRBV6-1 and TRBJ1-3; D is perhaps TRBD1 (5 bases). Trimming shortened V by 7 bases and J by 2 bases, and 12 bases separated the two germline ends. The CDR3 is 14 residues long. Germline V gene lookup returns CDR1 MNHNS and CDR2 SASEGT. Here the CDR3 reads CASTSGGTGNTIYF. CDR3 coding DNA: TGTGCCAGCACCTCGGGGGGTACTGGAAACACCATATATTTT.

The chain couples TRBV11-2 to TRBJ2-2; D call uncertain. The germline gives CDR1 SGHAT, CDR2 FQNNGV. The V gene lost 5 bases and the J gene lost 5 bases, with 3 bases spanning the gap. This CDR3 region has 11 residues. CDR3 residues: CASSQTGELFF. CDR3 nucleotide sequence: TGTGCCAGCAGCCAGACCGGGGAGCTGTTTTTT.

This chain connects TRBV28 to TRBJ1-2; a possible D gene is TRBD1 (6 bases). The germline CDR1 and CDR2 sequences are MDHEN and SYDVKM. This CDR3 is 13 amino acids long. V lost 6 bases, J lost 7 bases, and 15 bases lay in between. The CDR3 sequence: CASRMDSLAGYTF. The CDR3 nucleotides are TGTGCCAGCAGGATGGACAGTTTGGCTGGCTACACCTTC.

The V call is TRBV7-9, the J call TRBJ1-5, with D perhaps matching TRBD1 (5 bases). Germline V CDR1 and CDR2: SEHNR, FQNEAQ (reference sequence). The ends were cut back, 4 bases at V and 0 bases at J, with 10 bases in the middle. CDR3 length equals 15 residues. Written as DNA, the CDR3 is TGTGCCAGCAGCTCAGGGTTTCCTAGCAATCAGCCCCAGCATTTT. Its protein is CASSSGFPSNQPQHF. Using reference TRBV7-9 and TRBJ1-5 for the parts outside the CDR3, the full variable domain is DTGVSQNPRHKITKRGQNVTFRCDPISEHNRLYWYRQTLGQGPEFLTYFQNEAQLEKSRLLSDRFSAERPKGSFSTLEIQRTEQGDSAMYLCASSSGFPSNQPQHFGDGTRLSIL.

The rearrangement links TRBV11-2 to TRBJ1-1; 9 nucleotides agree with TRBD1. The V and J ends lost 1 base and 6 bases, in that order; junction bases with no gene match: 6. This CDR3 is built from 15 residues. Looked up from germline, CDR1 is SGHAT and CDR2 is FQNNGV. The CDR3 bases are TGTGCCAGCAGCTTAGGACAGGGGGGATCGGCTGAAGCTTTCTTT. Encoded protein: CASSLGQGGSAEAFF.

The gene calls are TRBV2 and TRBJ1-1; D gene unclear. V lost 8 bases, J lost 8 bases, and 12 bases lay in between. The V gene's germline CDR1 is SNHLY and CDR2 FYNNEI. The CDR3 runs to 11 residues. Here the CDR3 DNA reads TGTGCCAGCGCCGGCGAGACCGAAGCTTTCTTT. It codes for CASAGETEAFF.

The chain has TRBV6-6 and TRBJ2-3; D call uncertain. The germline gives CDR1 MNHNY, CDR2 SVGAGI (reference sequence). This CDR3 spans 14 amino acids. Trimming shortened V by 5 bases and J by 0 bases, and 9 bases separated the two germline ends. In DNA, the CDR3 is TGTGCCAGCAGTCCGAGAGGTAGCACAGATACGCAGTATTTT. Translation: CASSPRGSTDTQYF.

The CDR3 here is CASSYSGFQTNYGYTF. The CDR3 bases are TGTGCCAGCAGTTATTCAGGGTTTCAGACTAACTATGGCTACACCTTC. V and J are TRBV6-5 and TRBJ1-2; the D gene is possibly TRBD1 (5 bases). The V and J ends lost 3 bases and 0 bases respectively, with 14 bases between them. CDR3 length: 16 amino acids. Looked up from germline, CDR1 is MNHEY and CDR2 is SVGAGI.

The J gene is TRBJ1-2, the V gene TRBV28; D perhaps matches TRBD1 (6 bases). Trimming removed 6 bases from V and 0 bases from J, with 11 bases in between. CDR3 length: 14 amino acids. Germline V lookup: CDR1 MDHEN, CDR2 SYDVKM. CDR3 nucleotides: TGTGCCAGCAGACCAGGGGCTACTAACTATGGCTACACCTTC. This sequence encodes CASRPGATNYGYTF.

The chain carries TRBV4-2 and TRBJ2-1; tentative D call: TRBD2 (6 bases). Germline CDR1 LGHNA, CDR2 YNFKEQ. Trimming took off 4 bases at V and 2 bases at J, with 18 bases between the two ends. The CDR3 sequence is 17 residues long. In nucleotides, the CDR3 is TGTGCCAGCAGCCGACTGGAGGGGACTGGCGCCTACAATGAGCAGTTCTTC. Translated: CASSRLEGTGAYNEQFF.

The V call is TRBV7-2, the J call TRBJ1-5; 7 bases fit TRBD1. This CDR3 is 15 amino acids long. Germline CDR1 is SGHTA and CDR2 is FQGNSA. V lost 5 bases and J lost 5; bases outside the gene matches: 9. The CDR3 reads CASSPNAGGYQPQHF. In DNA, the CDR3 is TGTGCCAGCAGCCCGAACGCAGGGGGTTATCAGCCCCAGCATTTT.

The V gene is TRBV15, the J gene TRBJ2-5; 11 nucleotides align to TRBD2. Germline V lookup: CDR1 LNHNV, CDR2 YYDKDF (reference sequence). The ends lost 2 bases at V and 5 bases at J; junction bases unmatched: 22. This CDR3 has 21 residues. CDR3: CATSRLGDRGLTSGRWETQYF. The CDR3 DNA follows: TGTGCCACCAGCAGATTGGGAGACAGGGGCCTTACTAGCGGGAGATGGGAGACCCAGTACTTC.

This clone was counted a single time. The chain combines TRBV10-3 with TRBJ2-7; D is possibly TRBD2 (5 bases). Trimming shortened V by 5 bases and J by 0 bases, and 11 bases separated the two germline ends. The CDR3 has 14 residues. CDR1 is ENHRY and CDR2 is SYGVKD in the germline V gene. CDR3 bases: TGTGCCATCAGTATTCAAGGAGGCTCCTACGAGCAGTACTTC. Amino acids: CAISIQGGSYEQYF.